These 20 T cell receptor beta chains share one sample of origin, sequenced in a study of T-cell memory formation after mild COVID-19 (dated by TCRdb to the early 2020s). To prepare the library, 5' RACE was applied. TCRdb lists the instrument as Illumina NovaSeq 6000. Clones were called with MiXCR by TCRdb after fastp trimmed the public reads at Q25, and only in-frame beta chains were retained. Rows matching on CDR3 protein sequence are summarized as one entry with the most common DNA and genes. This sample has 580,000 or so distinct CDR3 sequences in its table, and around 16% of those were observed once. The top ten hold about 7.5% of the sample. Sequenced material: PBMCs or a T cell subset sorted from them (not recorded which). The receptors originated from an adult woman who had mild COVID-19 (a few samples of this study predate the infection). The sample titles of this study are shuffled in the database, so cell type and time point are left out; the donor was told from shared clones.

V and J are TRBV11-2 and TRBJ2-7; TRBD1 matches 7 bases. The CDR3 loop spans 13 amino acids. The ends lost 6 bases at V and 3 bases at J; junction bases unmatched: 5. Per germline, CDR1 SGHAT and CDR2 FQNNGV. The CDR3: CASSLNRGYEQYF. The DNA for the CDR3 is TGTGCCAGCAGTCTTAACAGGGGCTACGAGCAGTACTTC.

A few counts support this clonotype. The rearrangement links TRBV14 to TRBJ2-3; the D is unclear. Per germline, CDR1 SGHDN and CDR2 FVKESK. The CDR3 contains 11 residues. The ends were cut back, 3 bases at V and 11 bases at J, with 9 bases in the middle. The CDR3 DNA is TGTGCCAGCAGCCAGGCGACAAAGCAGTATTTT. Its translation: CASSQATKQYF.

This clonotype has only a few counts. The chain carries TRBV6-5 and TRBJ1-2, with 7 bases identical to TRBD1. The CDR3 extends over 14 amino acids. The V segment lost 3 bases and the J segment 5 bases; nucleotides outside the gene matches: 6. The V gene's germline CDR1 is MNHEY and CDR2 SVGAGI. Written as DNA, the CDR3 is TGTGCCAGCAGTTATGAGACAGGGTCGTATGGCTACACCTTC. As protein: CASSYETGSYGYTF.

This clonotype was seen ten or more times. The chain carries TRBV12-3 or TRBV12-4 and TRBJ1-5; tentatively, D is TRBD1 (6 bases). The CDR3 has 14 residues. Trimming removed 6 bases at V and 1 base at J, with 10 bases between. CDR3 bases: TGTGCCAGCAGACAAACAGGGAGCAATCAGCCCCAGCATTTT. Amino acid sequence: CASRQTGSNQPQHF.

On this clonotype: The junction does not match germline at one end; this may be a read error. The gene calls are TRBV12-3 or TRBV12-4 and TRBJ1-1, with 7 bases that match TRBD1. CDR3 length: 11 residues. CDR3 amino acids: CASTQGDQANF. CDR3 coding DNA: TGTGCCAGCACCCAGGGGGACCAGGCGAACTTT.

The V and J genes are TRBV4-1 and TRBJ2-7; D unresolved. This CDR3 comprises 15 residues. V lost 0 bases, J lost 0 bases, and 9 bases lay in between. Germline loops: CDR1 MGHRA, CDR2 YSYEKL. CDR3 sequence (DNA): TGCGCCAGCAGCCAAGAATCATCCATCTCCTACGAGCAGTACTTC. It encodes CASSQESSISYEQYF.

This sequence joins TRBV20-1 and TRBJ2-3, with TRBD2 identical over 13 bases. This CDR3 contains 19 residues. V lost 8 bases to trimming and J lost 3 bases; unmatched junction nucleotides: 20. Germline-derived CDR1 and CDR2 are DFQATT and SNEGSKA (reference sequence). In DNA form, the CDR3 reads TGCAGTTCAACTATCGGGACTAGCGGGATAGAGAGGTGGACAGATACGCAGTATTTT. This gives the protein CSSTIGTSGIERWTDTQYF.

This clonotype was observed a handful of times. This chain connects TRBV29-1 to TRBJ2-2; D is unresolved. The CDR3 spans 13 residues. V gave up 6 bases and J gave up 0 bases, with 8 bases separating them. Germline values: CDR1 SQVTM, CDR2 ANQGSEA. The CDR3 coding sequence is TGCAGCGTAGACCTAGCGAACACCGGGGAGCTGTTTTTT. Translating gives CSVDLANTGELFF.

V gene TRBV20-1 combines with J gene TRBJ2-4; weak D call: TRBD2 (5 bases). Germline-derived CDR1 and CDR2 are DFQATT and SNEGSKA (reference sequence). The CDR3 totals 13 residues. V was shortened by 6 bases and J by 3 bases, with 12 bases between the two germline ends. The CDR3 loop reads CSAPGLVKNIQYF. CDR3 nucleotide sequence: TGCAGTGCGCCCGGACTGGTCAAAAACATTCAGTACTTC.

This chain uses TRBV6-5 with TRBJ1-1; D remains unclear. Per the germline V gene, CDR1 is MNHEY and CDR2 is SVGAGI. The V end lost 4 bases, the J end lost 6 bases, and 12 bases lay between the germline ends. The CDR3 consists of 13 residues. The CDR3 reads CASSSPSPPEAFF. CDR3 coding DNA: TGTGCCAGCAGTTCTCCCTCCCCTCCTGAAGCTTTCTTT.

The chain carries TRBV25-1 and TRBJ1-5, with a weak D call TRBD1 (5 bases). CDR1 is MGHDK, CDR2 SYGVNS, per germline. This CDR3 has 17 amino acids. V lost 1 base to trimming and J lost 9 bases, with 22 bases between them. CDR3 in DNA: TGTGCCAGCAGTGAATCTCGAGAGGGCCGGATCGGGGCGCCCCAGCATTTT. This codes for CASSESREGRIGAPQHF.

This clonotype occurred a few times. The chain recombines TRBV5-1 with TRBJ2-1; the match to TRBD2 covers 10 bases. Germline V CDR1 and CDR2: SGHRS, YFSETQ. The CDR3 runs to 16 residues. The V and J ends lost 5 bases and 1 base, in that order; junction bases with no gene match: 6. In DNA form, the CDR3 reads TGCGCCAGCAGAACTAGTAGCGGGGGGTCCTACAATGAGCAGTTCTTC. Translating it yields CASRTSSGGSYNEQFF.

J is TRBJ2-3 and V is TRBV4-2; TRBD2 aligns across 8 bases. CDR1 and CDR2 (germline): LGHNA, YNFKEQ. The CDR3 covers 16 residues. V shed 1 base and J 2 bases; nucleotides not matched to a gene: 5. CDR3 sequence (DNA): TGTGCCAGCAGCCAAGCGACGGGAGGGGACACAGATACGCAGTATTTT. This gives the protein CASSQATGGDTDTQYF.

This clonotype has a handful of counts. The chain carries TRBV6-5 and TRBJ2-2, with D possibly matching TRBD1 (6 bases). The ends were cut back, 6 bases at V and 0 bases at J, with 14 bases in the middle. This CDR3 has 16 residues. Germline CDR1 reads MNHEY; CDR2 reads SVGAGI. The CDR3 spells CASSLRGFPNTGELFF. In DNA, the CDR3 is TGTGCCAGCAGCCTGAGGGGGTTTCCGAACACCGGGGAGCTGTTTTTT.

This clonotype appeared a few times. This sequence joins TRBV19 and TRBJ2-3, with 11 nucleotides matching TRBD2. This CDR3 has 16 amino acids. Germline CDR1 LNHDA, CDR2 SQIVND (reference sequence). With 4 bases clipped from V and 3 bases from J, the junction kept 6 bases outside the gene matches. DNA of the CDR3: TGTGCCAGTAGTACCCGAGCTAGCGGGGGGACAGATACGCAGTATTTT. It yields the protein CASSTRASGGTDTQYF.

This clonotype has just a few counts. The chain has TRBV4-1 and TRBJ1-1; D is perhaps TRBD1 (5 bases). Trimming pared 1 base from V and 10 bases from J, leaving 16 bases between. This CDR3 has 14 residues. Per the germline V gene, CDR1 is MGHRA and CDR2 is YSYEKL. The CDR3 DNA follows: TGCGCCAGCAGCCAAGTTCACATTGCAGGGTTAGCTTTCTTT. Translating gives CASSQVHIAGLAFF.

This clonotype was detected only a few times. V is TRBV12-5 and J is TRBJ1-1; D remains unclear. CDR3 length: 16 residues. CDR1 LGHNT and CDR2 FRNRAP come from the germline V gene. Trimming removed 0 bases from V and 6 bases from J, with 17 bases in between. The CDR3 region is CASGLVIGQPLPEAFF. The CDR3, as DNA: TGTGCTAGTGGTTTGGTAATAGGGCAGCCCCTGCCTGAAGCTTTCTTT.

The V gene is TRBV15, the J gene TRBJ2-3; D is uncertain. CDR1 and CDR2 from the germline V gene are LNHNV and YYDKDF (reference sequence). The CDR3 covers 14 residues. The germline V and J ends were trimmed by 3 bases and 0 bases, with 7 bases remaining between them. CDR3 protein: CATSRTVSTDTQYF. Written as DNA, the CDR3 is TGTGCCACCAGCAGGACGGTGAGCACAGATACGCAGTATTTT.

This clonotype was observed a few times. The V gene is TRBV25-1, the J gene TRBJ2-5, with TRBD2 matching over 8 bases. V was clipped by 6 bases and J by 2 bases; unmatched bases: 14. The CDR3 is 17 amino acids. Germline-derived CDR1 and CDR2 are MGHDK and SYGVNS. Written as DNA, the CDR3 is TGTGCCAGCAGGATGGGGGAGCTAGCGGGCCCGCAAGAGACCCAGTACTTC. Amino acid sequence: CASRMGELAGPQETQYF. Together with reference TRBV25-1 and TRBJ2-5, the CDR3 gives the full variable domain: EADIYQTPRYLVIGTGKKITLECSQTMGHDKMYWYQQDPGMELHLIHYSYGVNSTEKGDLSSESTVSRIRTEHFPLTLESARPSHTSQYLCASRMGELAGPQETQYFGPGTRLLVL.

This chain connects TRBV9 to TRBJ2-7, with D hard to call. CDR3 length equals 14 residues. CDR1 and CDR2 from the germline V gene are SGDLS and YYNGEE. V was trimmed by 2 bases and J by 2 bases, leaving 11 bases between them. The CDR3 here is CASSVGQAPYEQYF. The CDR3 region has the DNA TGTGCCAGCAGCGTCGGGCAGGCCCCCTACGAGCAGTACTTC.